The 17 T cell receptor beta chains listed next were all sequenced from one sample in a study of blood T cells in healthy people across ages (dated by TCRdb to about 2015). The protocol used for the library was 5' RACE. Sequencing instrument: Illumina HiSeq 2500. A second PCR of about 6 to 11 cycles was performed with a sample-barcoded 5' primer and a J-beta primer mix. Clones were called with MiXCR by TCRdb after fastp trimmed the public reads at Q25, and only in-frame beta chains were retained. CDR3 protein sequences are deduplicated, and each keeps its most common genes and DNA. Within this sample are about 1,400,000 distinct CDR3 sequences, with roughly 40% of them counted one time only. 7.9% of the sample is held by the ten biggest clonotypes. Sequenced material: blood. These receptors were obtained from a woman aged 18-29 years in good health.

This clonotype appeared a few times. This chain uses TRBV20-1 with TRBJ2-7, with D uncertain. The J call is uncertain, as TRBJ2-4 better fits the DNA end. The germline gives CDR1 DFQATT, CDR2 SNEGSKA (reference sequence). The CDR3 covers 13 residues. CDR3 coding DNA: TGCAGTGTAGGGTCCGGGCTTAATAACATTCAGTACTTC. Amino acid sequence: CSVGSGLNNIQYF.

This clonotype appeared a single time. One end of the junction fails to match germline, which may point to a read error. The chain links TRBV20-1 to TRBJ2-1, with D uncertain. CDR3 length: 17 residues. Germline V gene data show CDR1 as DFQATT and CDR2 as SNEGSKA (reference sequence). DNA for the CDR3: TGCAGTGCTGGAGATTTACCGCGTCCGCAACAGTACAATGAGCAGTTCTTC. Translating it yields CSAGDLPRPQQYNEQFF.

V and J are TRBV7-2 and TRBJ1-1, with TRBD1 matching over 9 bases. V shed 1 base, J shed 6 bases, and the junction held 18 bases outside the gene matches. This CDR3 is built from 19 residues. Germline CDR1 SGHTA, CDR2 FQGNSA. The CDR3 nucleotides are TGTGCCAGCAGCTTAGTGTCCCGGGACAGGGCTTGGAGGGGGGCTGAAGCTTTCTTT. It encodes CASSLVSRDRAWRGAEAFF.

V and J are TRBV4-1 and TRBJ1-1; D is uncertain. Trimming shortened V by 4 bases and J by 1 base, and 16 bases separated the two germline ends. Germline V lookup: CDR1 MGHRA, CDR2 YSYEKL. The CDR3 spans 16 residues. The CDR3 region has the DNA TGCGCCAGCAGCCTCCCGACCGCCGCCAGGAACACTGAAGCTTTCTTT. Translation gives CASSLPTAARNTEAFF.

The V and J genes are TRBV10-3 and TRBJ2-5; 12 bases are a match to TRBD2. The DNA end is more similar to TRBJ2-7, so the J call may be wrong. Germline V CDR1 and CDR2: ENHRY, SYGVKD. There are 15 residues in the CDR3. CDR3 in amino acids: CAISEGTSGRLEQYF. The CDR3 nucleotides read TGTGCCATCAGTGAGGGCACTAGCGGGAGGCTCGAGCAGTACTTC.

The chain couples TRBV7-3 to TRBJ1-3; 7 nucleotides align to TRBD1. V shed 6 bases and J 2 bases; nucleotides not matched to a gene: 7. CDR1 is SGHTA and CDR2 is FQGTGA in the germline V gene. The CDR3 runs 15 residues. The CDR3 region is CASRPTGDPGNTIYF. CDR3 bases: TGTGCCAGCAGGCCCACAGGGGACCCTGGAAACACCATATATTTT. The full variable domain, in which reference TRBV7-3 and TRBJ1-3 provide the parts outside the CDR3, is GAGVSQTPSNKVTEKGKYVELRCDPISGHTALYWYRQSLGQGPEFLIYFQGTGAADDSGLPNDRFFAVRPEGSVSTLKIQRTERGDSAVYLCASRPTGDPGNTIYFGEGSWLTVV.

This clonotype was recorded a few times. This sequence joins TRBV27 and TRBJ1-2; TRBD1 agrees at 8 bases. The trim removed 2 bases at V and 6 bases at J, leaving 2 bases unmatched. Germline V gene sequence: CDR1 MNHEY, CDR2 SMNVEV (reference sequence). CDR3 size: 13 residues. CDR3 in DNA: TGTGCCAGCAGTTTACAGGGGGCCCATGGCTACACCTTC. It translates to CASSLQGAHGYTF.

A remark on this clonotype: Compared with germline, one end of the junction differs, possibly owing to a read error. The chain combines TRBV5-5 with TRBJ1-1, with no clear D. The CDR3 extends over 14 amino acids. The germline V gene encodes CDR1 SGHKS and CDR2 YYEKEE (reference sequence). The CDR3 DNA sequence: TGTGCCAGCAGCCAAAGAGATATGAACACCGAAGCTTTCTTT. Translation: CASSQRDMNTEAFF.

This chain links TRBV28 with TRBJ2-5; 7 nucleotides agree with TRBD1. The J call is uncertain, as TRBJ2-7 better fits the DNA end. CDR3 length: 13 residues. Germline V gives CDR1 MDHEN, CDR2 SYDVKM. The CDR3 nucleotides read TGTGCCAGCACCCTAGAGGGGACAGACGAGCAGTACTTC. It is translated as CASTLEGTDEQYF.

The chain has TRBV5-1 and TRBJ1-1; 7 nucleotides align to TRBD1. V dropped 4 bases and J dropped 7; count of bases not matched to a gene: 16. In germline, CDR1 is SGHRS, CDR2 YFSETQ. CDR3 size: 16 residues. The CDR3: CASSEFHDRATGEAFF. CDR3 in DNA: TGCGCCAGCAGCGAATTCCATGACAGGGCGACCGGTGAAGCTTTCTTT.

The chain joins TRBV24-1 to TRBJ2-1; D possibly uses TRBD1 or TRBD2 (6 bases each). This CDR3 comprises 17 residues. V lost 3 bases and J 0 bases, leaving 14 bases between the germline ends. The germline gives CDR1 KGHDR, CDR2 SFDVKD. The CDR3 coding sequence is TGTGCCACCAGTGATCGGGGGCAGATTAGCTCCTACAATGAGCAGTTCTTC. Translating it yields CATSDRGQISSYNEQFF.

The chain combines TRBV27 with TRBJ2-5; 7 bases fit TRBD1. Trimming at V came to 5 bases and at J to 11 bases, leaving 23 bases not matched to a gene. The CDR3 consists of 17 residues. Germline V gene sequence: CDR1 MNHEY, CDR2 SMNVEV (reference sequence). The CDR3 is CASSQGPQGEKRNEQYF. CDR3 bases: TGTGCCAGCAGTCAGGGACCCCAGGGGGAAAAACGCAATGAGCAGTACTTC.

This clonotype was counted between two and nine times. The chain has TRBV12-3 or TRBV12-4 and TRBJ1-4; D is unclear. Trimming pared 6 bases from V and 11 bases from J, leaving 16 bases between. There are 13 residues in the CDR3. The CDR3: CASSPSSGTKLFF. CDR3 DNA: TGTGCCAGCAGCCCATCGAGCGGCACCAAACTGTTTTTT.

The rearrangement links TRBV7-2 to TRBJ2-6; D call uncertain. V lost 1 base and J 0 bases, leaving 10 bases between the germline ends. The CDR3 runs 17 residues. CDR1 SGHTA and CDR2 FQGNSA come from the germline V gene. This CDR3 is CASSLVVMLSGANVLTF. The DNA for the CDR3 is TGTGCCAGCAGCTTAGTGGTAATGCTCTCTGGGGCCAACGTCCTGACTTTC.

This clonotype was counted only a few times. The chain couples TRBV6-1 to TRBJ1-4, with a possible D match to TRBD1 (6 bases). The CDR3 loop spans 14 amino acids. Between the trimmed V and J ends, which lost 10 bases and 3 bases, there was a span of 15 bases. Germline V gives CDR1 MNHNS, CDR2 SASEGT. This chain's CDR3 is CAMSGEGANEKLFF. CDR3 DNA sequence: TGTGCCATGTCAGGGGAGGGGGCTAATGAAAAACTGTTTTTT.

This rearrangement joins TRBV12-3 or TRBV12-4 to TRBJ2-5; weak D call: TRBD2 (6 bases). CDR3 length equals 13 residues. V dropped 7 bases and J dropped 1 base, with 10 bases sitting between them. CDR3 loop: CASKRRGQETQYF. The CDR3 coding sequence is TGTGCCAGCAAGCGGAGGGGCCAAGAGACCCAGTACTTC.

This clonotype has more than one count but fewer than ten. A read error may account for a junction end that differs from germline. The V call is TRBV5-1, the J call TRBJ2-3; TRBD2 matches at 7 bases. This CDR3 contains 16 residues. Germline CDR1 is SGHRS and CDR2 is YFSETQ. As DNA, the CDR3 is TGTGCCAGCAGCTTAGGGTCTAGCGGAAGCACAGATACGCAGTATTTT. It encodes CASSLGSSGSTDTQYF.